This T cell receptor beta chain originates from a study of CD8 T cells in ankylosing spondylitis. CDR3 size: 11 residues. V was cut by 10 bases and J by 5 bases, with 12 bases left in between. The germline V gene encodes CDR1 MNHEY and CDR2 SVGEGT. This clonotype has a handful of counts. What it binds is not known. TCRdb re-called the 5' RACE reads with MiXCR, one entry per CDR3 protein. The sample holds 650,000 to 800,000 distinct CDR3 sequences, around a fifth seen once. Whole-study findings and limits: Seemingly distinctive of ankylosing spondylitis blood was a TCR beta motif formed by eight highly homologous variants.

This TCR derives from a male donor with ankylosing spondylitis. Sequenced input: blood, either unsorted or a sorted T cell fraction (not recorded which). The chain couples TRBV6-2 or TRBV6-3 to TRBJ2-7; D is possibly TRBD2 (5 bases). The CDR3 here is CATEGWNEQYF. The DNA for the CDR3 is TGTGCCACCGAGGGTTGGAACGAGCAGTACTTC.